Below are 27 T cell receptor beta chains sequenced from a single sample in a study of OX40 agonist ivuxolimab in advanced cancers. Clones were read by immunoSEQ multiplex PCR, and TCRdb kept only the in-frame ones, dropping some. The sample lists roughly 100,000 clones, around 94% occurring once. The sample here was CD4+ or CD8+ T cells sorted from blood, taken in a trial of the OX40 agonist ivuxolimab. The receptor source for this set is an adult with an advanced solid tumor such as melanoma, head and neck, liver or kidney cancer.

The genes are TRBV5-4 and TRBJ2-3, with D perhaps given as TRBD1 or TRBD2 (5 bases each). Germline assignment: CDR1 SGHNT and CDR2 YYREEE (reference sequence). Trimming took 0 bases from V and 0 from J, leaving 11 bases between them. CDR3 length: 16 residues. The chain's CDR3 is CASSLGSDRSTDTQYF. CDR3 nucleotides: TGTGCCAGCAGCTTGGGTAGCGACAGAAGCACAGATACGCAGTATTTT. The whole variable domain, filled in from reference TRBV5-4 and TRBJ2-3, reads ETGVTQSPTHLIKTRGQQVTLRCSSQSGHNTVSWYQQALGQGPQFIFQYYREEENGRGNFPPRFSGLQFPNYSSELNVNALELDDSALYLCASSLGSDRSTDTQYFGPGTRLTVL.

This sequence joins TRBV28 and TRBJ1-5; maybe TRBD1 (6 bases). The germline V gene encodes CDR1 MDHEN and CDR2 SYDVKM. The ends were cut back, 6 bases at V and 0 bases at J, with 15 bases in the middle. The CDR3 is 16 amino acids. For the CDR3, the DNA is TGTGCCAGCAGCAGTTTACAGGGAATTAGCAATCAGCCCCAGCATTTT. Translation gives CASSSLQGISNQPQHF.

The chain is built from TRBV11-1 and TRBJ2-3; unclear D gene. Trimming cost V 8 bases and J 2 bases, with 8 bases left between them. There are 12 residues in the CDR3. Germline assignment: CDR1 SGHAT and CDR2 FQDESV (reference sequence). CDR3 loop: CASSIYTDTQYF. CDR3 in DNA: TGTGCCAGCTCAATCTACACAGATACGCAGTATTTT.

The chain uses TRBV30 and TRBJ1-1, with D perhaps matching TRBD1 (5 bases). Germline lookup yields CDR1 GTSNPN and CDR2 SVGIG (reference sequence). The CDR3 length is 14 residues. V lost 7 bases, J lost 7 bases, and 22 bases lay in between. The CDR3 bases are TGTGCCTTTGCTAGGGGAGGGGTTCGGGGTGAAGCTTTCTTT. It is translated as CAFARGGVRGEAFF.

V is TRBV9 and J is TRBJ1-6, with D possibly being TRBD1 (5 bases). V was trimmed by 1 base and J by 4 bases, leaving 6 bases between them. There are 14 residues in the CDR3. Germline CDR1 and CDR2: SGDLS and YYNGEE. The CDR3, as DNA: TGTGCCAGCAGCGTAAGACAGTATAATTCACCCCTCCACTTT. Protein sequence: CASSVRQYNSPLHF. Based on the CDR3 plus reference TRBV9 and TRBJ1-6, the full variable domain is DSGVTQTPKHLITATGQRVTLRCSPRSGDLSVYWYQQSLDQGLQFLIQYYNGEERAKGNILERFSAQQFPDLHSELNLSSLELGDSALYFCASSVRQYNSPLHFGNGTRLTVT.

The genes are TRBV4-2 and TRBJ2-5, with TRBD2 identical over 10 bases. CDR3 size: 15 residues. Trimming at V came to 3 bases and at J to 2 bases, leaving 3 bases not matched to a gene. Germline values: CDR1 LGHNA, CDR2 YNFKEQ. The CDR3 DNA reads TGTGCCAGCAGCCACTTACTAGCGGGGCAAGAGACCCAGTACTTC. It is translated as CASSHLLAGQETQYF.

V gene TRBV6-1 combines with J gene TRBJ1-5; 12 bases agree with TRBD1. This CDR3 region has 17 residues. Trimming at V came to 4 bases and at J to 4 bases, leaving 8 bases not matched to a gene. The germline gives CDR1 MNHNS, CDR2 SASEGT. The DNA for the CDR3 is TGTGCCAGCAGTGGGGGACAGGGGGCGTTTAGGAATCAGCCCCAGCATTTT. Residues: CASSGGQGAFRNQPQHF.

CDR3: CASSLVSANEKLFF. The DNA of the CDR3 is TGCGCCAGCAGCTTGGTTAGTGCTAATGAAAAACTGTTTTTT. J is TRBJ1-4 and V is TRBV5-1; no reliable D call. Germline loops: CDR1 SGHRS, CDR2 YFSETQ. V gave up 0 bases and J gave up 3 bases, with 6 bases separating them. The CDR3 contains 14 residues. The complete variable domain, with remaining parts taken from reference TRBV5-1 and TRBJ1-4, reads KAGVTQTPRYLIKTRGQQVTLSCSPISGHRSVSWYQQTPGQGLQFLFEYFSETQRNKGNFPGRFSGRQFSNSRSEMNVSTLELGDSALYLCASSLVSANEKLFFGSGTQLSVL.

This clone is a singleton in its sample. This sequence joins TRBV18 and TRBJ1-5; D is perhaps TRBD1 (5 bases). The CDR3 loop spans 15 amino acids. The germline V gene encodes CDR1 KGHSH and CDR2 LQKENI. Trimming left V 6 bases short and J 4 bases short, with 16 bases between. The CDR3 loop reads CASSGGVTVNQPQHF. CDR3 coding DNA: TGTGCCAGCTCGGGTGGGGTGACAGTAAATCAGCCCCAGCATTTT.

The genes are TRBV28 and TRBJ2-7; the D gene is possibly TRBD2 (6 bases). Deletions cut 4 bases from V and 6 bases from J, with 16 bases between. CDR1 is MDHEN and CDR2 is SYDVKM in the germline V gene. This CDR3 has 14 amino acids. CDR3 sequence reads: CASSSKLGRSEQYF. CDR3 sequence (DNA): TGTGCCAGCAGTTCGAAATTGGGGAGGAGCGAGCAGTACTTC.

The chain carries TRBV5-1 and TRBJ2-1; TRBD2 agrees at 9 bases. Trimming cost V 4 bases and J 4 bases; bases outside gene matches: 6. The CDR3 loop spans 15 amino acids. Per the germline V gene, CDR1 is SGHRS and CDR2 is YFSETQ. The CDR3 loop is CASSVGLASYNEQFF. The CDR3 region has the DNA TGCGCCAGCAGCGTCGGACTAGCGTCGTACAATGAGCAGTTCTTC.

The gene calls are TRBV7-2 and TRBJ2-3; 11 nucleotides line up with TRBD2. Trimming cost V 5 bases and J 4 bases; bases outside gene matches: 8. The CDR3 spans 16 residues. The germline V gene encodes CDR1 SGHTA and CDR2 FQGNSA. The CDR3: CASSQSVAGGSDTQYF. The DNA of the CDR3 is TGTGCCAGCAGCCAGTCGGTAGCGGGGGGGTCAGATACGCAGTATTTT.

This clone occurred once. The chain has TRBV5-4 and TRBJ2-5; no reliable D call. The CDR3 contains 11 residues. CDR1 and CDR2 (germline): SGHNT, YYREEE (reference sequence). Trimming pared 5 bases from V and 0 bases from J, leaving 2 bases between. The CDR3 spells CASRYQETQYF. CDR3 bases: TGTGCCAGCAGGTACCAAGAGACCCAGTACTTC.

The chain joins TRBV19 to TRBJ1-1; no clear D. Germline values: CDR1 LNHDA, CDR2 SQIVND (reference sequence). CDR3 length equals 11 residues. V lost 10 bases and J 10 bases, leaving 16 bases between the germline ends. The CDR3 region has the DNA TGTGCCACTCAACTCGGGGTAACAGCTTTCTTT. The encoded protein is CATQLGVTAFF.

The V call is TRBV28, the J call TRBJ2-7; D possibly uses TRBD1 or TRBD2 (6 bases each). There are 13 residues in the CDR3. V was clipped by 6 bases and J by 1 base, with 10 bases between them. Germline CDR1 and CDR2: MDHEN and SYDVKM. The CDR3 sequence: CASSPGASYEQYF. In DNA, the CDR3 is TGTGCCAGCAGCCCGGGGGCTTCCTACGAGCAGTACTTC.

The chain has TRBV6-1 and TRBJ2-7, with D hard to call. Trimming cost V 8 bases and J 6 bases, with 17 bases left between them. Germline values: CDR1 MNHNS, CDR2 SASEGT. This CDR3 region has 13 residues. CDR3 sequence: CASHRLDSAEQYF. The CDR3 bases are TGTGCCAGCCATCGCCTAGACTCAGCCGAGCAGTACTTC.

A single count supports this clone. The V call is TRBV13, the J call TRBJ2-7, with D uncertain. Germline V gene sequence: CDR1 PRHDT, CDR2 FYEKMQ (reference sequence). Deletions cut 4 bases from V and 3 bases from J, with 7 bases between. CDR3 length: 12 residues. The CDR3 here is CASSYSFYEQYV. In nucleotides, the CDR3 is TGTGCCAGCAGCTATTCATTCTACGAGCAGTACGTC.

This clone showed up just a few times. The rearrangement joins TRBV28 to TRBJ2-4, with D possibly being TRBD2 (6 bases). V was shortened by 6 bases and J by 4 bases, with 16 bases between the two germline ends. The CDR3 length is 15 residues. Germline CDR1 MDHEN, CDR2 SYDVKM. CDR3 residues: CASSRGTVGKNIQYF. The CDR3 DNA is TGTGCCAGCAGCCGCGGGACTGTTGGGAAAAACATTCAGTACTTC.

Remarks on this clone: The sample has other DNA sequences that encode this CDR3 too. The chain uses TRBV27 and TRBJ2-7, with D perhaps TRBD1 or TRBD2 (6 bases each). Looked up from germline, CDR1 is MNHEY and CDR2 is SMNVEV (reference sequence). The CDR3 runs to 14 residues. With 2 bases removed from V and 0 bases from J, the gap between germline ends came to 8 bases. The CDR3 sequence: CASSLKGGSYEQYV. CDR3 DNA sequence: TGTGCCAGCAGTTTAAAGGGGGGCTCCTACGAGCAGTACGTC.

V and J are TRBV10-3 and TRBJ1-3; weak D call: TRBD1 (5 bases). Germline CDR1 ENHRY, CDR2 SYGVKD. The CDR3 is 15 amino acids. Trimming left V 6 bases short and J 2 bases short, with 14 bases between. CDR3: CAIRLQMGAGNTIYF. CDR3 sequence (DNA): TGTGCCATCAGACTACAGATGGGGGCTGGAAACACCATATATTTT.

The chain employs TRBV30 and TRBJ2-1; 8 positions match TRBD2. With V trimmed by 0 bases and J by 4 bases, 5 bases remained unmatched. The CDR3 has 15 residues. Per germline, CDR1 GTSNPN and CDR2 SVGIG (reference sequence). CDR3 region: CAWSVGLAGYNEQFF. The DNA for the CDR3 is TGTGCCTGGAGTGTAGGTCTAGCGGGTTACAATGAGCAGTTCTTC.

The chain is built from TRBV4-3 and TRBJ2-5, with 10 bases matching TRBD2. J lost 1 base, V lost 5 bases, and 4 bases had no gene match. The length of the CDR3 is 15 residues. CDR1 and CDR2 (germline): LGHNA, YSLEER. The CDR3 nucleotides read TGCGCCAGCAGCAGACTAGCGGGCCCCCAAGAGACCCAGTACTTC. Translating it yields CASSRLAGPQETQYF.

This chain links TRBV7-2 with TRBJ2-3; maybe TRBD2 (6 bases). This CDR3 is built from 15 residues. Germline-derived CDR1 and CDR2 are SGHTA and FQGNSA. V was clipped by 1 base and J by 1 base, with 9 bases between them. This CDR3 reads CASSLDQRGTDTQYF. CDR3 in DNA: TGTGCCAGCAGCTTAGACCAGCGGGGCACAGATACGCAGTATTTT.

J is TRBJ1-5 and V is TRBV6-5, with D unresolved. Between the trimmed V and J ends, which lost 8 bases and 0 bases, there was a span of 14 bases. Per germline, CDR1 MNHEY and CDR2 SVGAGI. The CDR3 sequence is 15 residues long. The CDR3 sequence: CASQSGDNSNQPQHF. The CDR3 DNA reads TGTGCCAGCCAAAGTGGGGATAATAGCAATCAGCCCCAGCATTTT.

This clone showed up just a few times. The V gene is TRBV2, the J gene TRBJ2-3, with 7 bases matching TRBD2. In germline, CDR1 is SNHLY, CDR2 FYNNEI. The CDR3 length is 15 residues. The V gene end was trimmed by 5 bases and the J gene end by 1 base; junction bases not matched to a gene: 6. The CDR3 is CASSPLAARTDTQYF. DNA for the CDR3: TGTGCCAGCAGTCCCCTAGCGGCCCGCACAGATACGCAGTATTTT.

This clone was counted a single time. V is TRBV6-6 and J is TRBJ1-5; D possibly corresponds to TRBD1 (5 bases). This CDR3 has 16 amino acids. Trimming stripped 3 bases from V and 5 bases from J, with 17 bases between. Germline V lookup: CDR1 MNHNY, CDR2 SVGAGI (reference sequence). CDR3 in amino acids: CASSYSRGDGDQPQHF. The CDR3 DNA reads TGTGCCAGCAGTTATTCAAGAGGGGATGGAGATCAGCCCCAGCATTTT.

There are a few counts of this clone. This sequence joins TRBV5-4 and TRBJ2-5, with 12 bases fitting TRBD2. This CDR3 spans 18 amino acids. Germline loops: CDR1 SGHNT, CDR2 YYREEE (reference sequence). Trimming removed 3 bases from V and 5 bases from J; junction bases left unmatched: 14. The CDR3 here is CASSSATKLAGGNETQYF. In nucleotides, the CDR3 is TGTGCCAGCAGCTCGGCAACTAAACTAGCGGGGGGCAATGAGACCCAGTACTTC.